These T cell receptor beta chains were read from a single sample in a study of blood T cell repertoires in COVID-19. This table comes from immunoSEQ multiplex PCR, and its TCRdb copy is limited to in-frame clones, with some not included. This table has fewer than 350,000 clones, roughly 85% appearing once. The material sequenced was peripheral blood. The receptors here all came from a human donor in a cohort sampled during active COVID-19. Each CDR3 is given with its conserved first and last residue. The D gene is left open where the match is weak. A row's size may be missing; if present it is once, few, many or a size class.

clone size,J gene,V gene,D gene,CDR3 protein,CDR3 DNA
NA,TRBJ2-7,TRBV6-1,NA,CASSEVRRDYEQYF,TGTGCCAGCAGTGAAGTTAGACGGGACTACGAGCAGTACTTC
NA,TRBJ1-2,TRBV24-1,TRBD1,CATSDRTGTGGIGYGYTF,TGTGCCACCAGTGATCGTACCGGGACAGGGGGTATAGGCTATGGCTACACCTTC
NA,TRBJ2-7,TRBV10-3,NA,CAIGDSYEQYF,TGTGCCATCGGAGATAGCTACGAGCAGTACTTC
NA,TRBJ2-7,TRBV7-2,NA,CASSLARGGGYEQYF,TGTGCCAGCAGCTTAGCAAGAGGGGGGGGCTACGAGCAGTACTTC
NA,TRBJ2-1,TRBV9,TRBD2,CASSVVGAGEEQFF,TGTGCCAGCAGCGTAGTCGGCGCGGGAGAAGAGCAGTTCTTC
NA,TRBJ2-3,TRBV5-1,NA,CASSLAGQTDTQYF,TGCGCCAGCAGCTTGGCGGGTCAGACAGATACGCAGTATTTT
few,TRBJ1-1,TRBV5-1,NA,CASSLAGLRGTEAFF,TGCGCCAGCAGCTTGGCCGGGTTGAGAGGCACTGAAGCTTTCTTT
NA,TRBJ2-1,TRBV5-1,NA,CASSLFFGGSPYNEQFF,TGCGCCAGCAGCTTGTTTTTTGGGGGCTCCCCCTACAATGAGCAGTTCTTC
NA,TRBJ2-5,TRBV9,TRBD2,CASTIDRGVQETQYF,TGTGCCAGCACTATCGATCGGGGGGTTCAAGAGACCCAGTACTTC
NA,TRBJ1-1,TRBV12-5,NA,CASGLVVLAGQLNTEAFF,TGTGCTAGTGGTTTGGTGGTTCTAGCCGGACAGTTGAACACTGAAGCTTTCTTT
NA,TRBJ2-1,TRBV30,NA,CAWKQGGVEQFF,TGTGCCTGGAAGCAAGGCGGGGTTGAGCAGTTCTTC
NA,TRBJ2-3,TRBV11-2,TRBD1,CASSSRSGTGADTQYF,TGTGCCAGCAGCTCCCGCTCCGGGACAGGGGCAGATACGCAGTATTTT
NA,TRBJ1-1,TRBV6-6,NA,CASSSPRGEDTEAFF,TGTGCCAGCAGTTCGCCCCGGGGAGAGGACACTGAAGCTTTCTTT
NA,TRBJ1-6,TRBV30,NA,CAWSVVQNSPLHF,TGTGCCTGGAGTGTAGTCCAGAATTCACCCCTCCACTTT
NA,TRBJ2-7,TRBV5-8,NA,CASSLVSPTLSSYEQYF,TGTGCCAGCAGCTTGGTATCACCTACTTTAAGCTCCTACGAGCAGTACTTC
NA,TRBJ2-2,TRBV27,NA,CASSPAGTPGELFF,TGTGCCAGCAGTCCCGCGGGAACCCCAGGGGAGCTGTTTTTT
NA,TRBJ1-1,TRBV5-1,NA,CASSPTGNTEAFF,TGCGCCAGCAGCCCCACAGGGAACACTGAAGCTTTCTTT
NA,TRBJ2-7,TRBV24-1,TRBD1,CATSPGQGNEQYF,TGTGCCACCAGTCCTGGACAGGGGAACGAGCAGTACTTC
few,TRBJ2-7,TRBV4-1,NA,CASSQEGGSYEQYF,TGCGCCAGCAGCCAAGAGGGGGGCTCCTACGAGCAGTACTTC
many,TRBJ1-3,TRBV7-9,TRBD1,CASSFLFTGALLSGNTIYF,TGTGCCAGCAGCTTCCTATTTACAGGGGCCCTGCTCTCTGGAAACACCATATATTTT
NA,TRBJ1-3,TRBV6-1,NA,CASSEARQSSGNTIYF,TGTGCCAGCAGTGAAGCGCGGCAGAGCTCTGGAAACACCATATATTTT
NA,TRBJ2-1,TRBV5-1,NA,CASSLERGFGYNEQFF,TGCGCCAGCAGCTTGGAAAGGGGGTTTGGCTACAATGAGCAGTTCTTC
NA,TRBJ2-1,TRBV18,NA,CASSSSSPMGQFF,TGTGCCAGCTCAAGTTCTAGCCCCATGGGGCAGTTCTTC
NA,TRBJ2-2,TRBV24-1,NA,CATSVRGNGELFF,TGTGCCACCAGTGTAAGGGGTAACGGGGAGCTGTTTTTT
once,TRBJ2-5,TRBV7-2,NA,CASSLGQQETQYF,TGTGCCAGCAGCTTAGGGCAGCAAGAGACCCAGTACTTC
NA,TRBJ2-7,TRBV5-1,TRBD1,CASSRDRGDEQYF,TGCGCCAGCAGCCGGGACAGGGGAGACGAGCAGTACTTC
NA,TRBJ1-1,TRBV5-1,NA,CASSLAGVGNTEAFF,TGCGCCAGCAGCTTGGCCGGGGTTGGGAACACTGAAGCTTTCTTT
NA,TRBJ2-1,TRBV5-1,TRBD2,CASSLWAGTSVPQFF,TGCGCCAGCAGCCTTTGGGCCGGGACTAGCGTTCCGCAGTTCTTC
NA,TRBJ1-5,TRBV24-1,TRBD1,CATSRTGDIQPQHF,TGTGCCACCAGCCGGACAGGCGATATTCAGCCCCAGCATTTT
NA,TRBJ2-7,TRBV24-1,TRBD1,CATSNGDRGNEQYF,TGTGCCACCAGTAACGGGGACAGGGGAAACGAGCAGTACTTC